This passage covers 11 T cell receptor beta chains from one sample sequenced in a study of T cells after posttransplantation cyclophosphamide. The repertoire was sequenced with immunoSEQ multiplex PCR; TCRdb's copy has only in-frame clones and lacks some. This sample comprises under 15,000 clones, none seen once only. The sequenced sample was PBMCs. The origin of the receptors is a woman in her thirties or forties in good health, CMV-negative, and a related stem cell transplant donor.

At least ten counts were recorded for this clone. This sequence joins TRBV19 and TRBJ1-5; 7 bases line up with TRBD1. This CDR3 comprises 15 residues. V trimming: 4 bases; J trimming: 5 bases; junction bases outside the gene matches: 8. Looked up from germline, CDR1 is LNHDA and CDR2 is SQIVND (reference sequence). CDR3 protein: CASSTTGTVYQPQHF. The DNA of the CDR3 is TGTGCCAGTAGTACCACCGGGACAGTTTATCAGCCCCAGCATTTT.

In its sample, this clone was seen many times. The chain combines TRBV19 with TRBJ1-5; D unclear. The CDR3 consists of 14 residues. Germline CDR1 is LNHDA and CDR2 is SQIVND (reference sequence). V was pared by 2 bases and J by 5 bases, with 10 bases between. CDR3 region: CASSIRGRYQPQHF. The CDR3 DNA reads as TGTGCCAGTAGTATACGGGGTCGGTATCAGCCCCAGCATTTT.

This clone was counted at least ten times. The V gene is TRBV6-5, the J gene TRBJ2-7; D is perhaps TRBD1 (6 bases). V lost 7 bases to trimming and J lost 5 bases, with 15 bases between them. Germline assignment: CDR1 MNHEY and CDR2 SVGAGI. This CDR3 is built from 13 residues. The CDR3 DNA is TGTGCCAGCATGTTCGCCGGGACACACGAGCAGTACTTC. Translating gives CASMFAGTHEQYF.

This clone was detected many times. The CDR3 bases are TGTGCCAGCAGCCAAGATTACCAGCGGGGGGCCGATGAGCAGTTCTTC. This codes for CASSQDYQRGADEQFF. The chain joins TRBV4-2 to TRBJ2-1; 9 bases match TRBD2. Germline V gives CDR1 LGHNA, CDR2 YNFKEQ. V lost 0 bases, J lost 8 bases, and 8 bases stayed unmatched. This CDR3 region has 16 residues.

This clone was seen at least ten times. The chain links TRBV7-2 to TRBJ2-5, with 7 bases lining up with TRBD2. V shed 5 bases, J shed 5 bases, and the junction held 5 bases outside the gene matches. The CDR3 has 13 amino acids. Germline V gives CDR1 SGHTA, CDR2 FQGNSA. The CDR3 nucleotides read TGTGCCAGCAGCCGAACTAGCGAGGAGACCCAGTACTTC. Protein product: CASSRTSEETQYF.

This clone was seen repeatedly, ten times or more. V is TRBV6-5 and J is TRBJ2-7, with a possible D match to TRBD1 (5 bases). Between the trimmed V and J ends, which lost 6 bases and 6 bases, there was a span of 12 bases. Germline lookup yields CDR1 MNHEY and CDR2 SVGAGI. The CDR3 is 12 amino acids. In DNA form, the CDR3 reads TGTGCCAGCAGAGGGGCTGGGGTCGAGCAGTACTTC. This translates into CASRGAGVEQYF.

This clone was seen at least ten times. The rearrangement joins TRBV19 to TRBJ1-5, with D maybe TRBD1 (5 bases). The CDR3 has 14 residues. CDR1 LNHDA and CDR2 SQIVND come from the germline V gene (reference sequence). V gave up 7 bases and J gave up 7 bases, with 17 bases separating them. The CDR3 is CASKGQGRFQPQHF. The CDR3 DNA sequence: TGTGCCAGTAAGGGGCAGGGCAGGTTCCAGCCCCAGCATTTT.

The rearrangement links TRBV27 to TRBJ2-7; 12 positions agree with TRBD2. Trimming took 6 bases from V and 3 from J; bases not matched to a gene: 3. The CDR3 length is 14 residues. Germline V gene data show CDR1 as MNHEY and CDR2 as SMNVEV (reference sequence). The DNA for the CDR3 is TGTGCCAGCAGGAGACTAGCGGGGGTCTACGAGCAGTACTTC. Translated: CASRRLAGVYEQYF.

This clone was seen at least ten times. The chain has TRBV7-9 and TRBJ2-7; 7 bases match TRBD1. CDR3 length: 14 residues. Germline CDR1 reads SEHNR; CDR2 reads FQNEAQ (reference sequence). The V segment lost 4 bases and the J segment 7 bases; nucleotides outside the gene matches: 10. The CDR3 region is CASSYGQAIGEQYF. CDR3 coding DNA: TGTGCCAGCAGCTACGGACAGGCCATTGGGGAGCAGTACTTC.

Ten or more counts support this clone. The V and J genes are TRBV18 and TRBJ1-6; 7 bases are shared with TRBD1. The ends lost 0 bases at V and 7 bases at J; junction bases unmatched: 3. In germline, CDR1 is KGHSH, CDR2 LQKENI. The CDR3 is 15 residues long. In DNA, the CDR3 is TGTGCCAGCTCACCACCGACAGGGCTAAATTCACCCCTCCACTTT. It translates to CASSPPTGLNSPLHF. Looking up the rest from reference TRBV18 and TRBJ1-6 gives the full variable domain: NAGVMQNPRHLVRRRGQEARLRCSPMKGHSHVYWYRQLPEEGLKFMVYLQKENIIDESGMPKERFSAEFPKEGPSILRIQQVVRGDSAAYFCASSPPTGLNSPLHFGNGTRLTVT.

This clone occurred many times. The chain carries TRBV7-2 and TRBJ2-5; 12 positions agree with TRBD2. Trimming cost V 1 base and J 5 bases; bases outside gene matches: 11. Germline-derived CDR1 and CDR2 are SGHTA and FQGNSA. This CDR3 is built from 18 residues. In nucleotides, the CDR3 is TGTGCCAGCAGCTTAGGGGCTAGCGGGAGGGCCCGTCGCGAGACCCAGTACTTC. This sequence encodes CASSLGASGRARRETQYF.